This note documents a single T cell receptor beta chain sequence. Its target is unknown. These data originate in a study of OX40 agonist ivuxolimab in advanced cancers. Background on the study: Patients received intravenous ivuxolimab every 2 weeks at 0.01 to 10 mg/kg.

Whole-study findings and limits: Expanded clones belonging to CD8+ T cells outnumbered, on average, those of CD4+.

Germline lookup yields CDR1 MNHNS and CDR2 SASEGT. V shed 0 bases and J shed 0 bases, with 7 bases lying between them. The CDR3 runs to 15 residues. Profiled with immunoSEQ multiplex PCR; TCRdb holds only in-frame clones, not every one. The sample shows roughly 80,000 clones, around four fifths of them seen only once. Here the sequenced sample was CD4+ or CD8+ T cells sorted from blood, taken in a trial of the OX40 agonist ivuxolimab. The rearrangement uses TRBV6-1 and TRBJ2-3; possibly TRBD1 for D (5 bases). The clonotype comes from an adult with an advanced solid tumor such as melanoma, head and neck, liver or kidney cancer. The CDR3 protein is CASSEAGRSTDTQYF. As DNA, the CDR3 is TGTGCCAGCAGTGAAGCGGGGCGCAGCACAGATACGCAGTATTTT.